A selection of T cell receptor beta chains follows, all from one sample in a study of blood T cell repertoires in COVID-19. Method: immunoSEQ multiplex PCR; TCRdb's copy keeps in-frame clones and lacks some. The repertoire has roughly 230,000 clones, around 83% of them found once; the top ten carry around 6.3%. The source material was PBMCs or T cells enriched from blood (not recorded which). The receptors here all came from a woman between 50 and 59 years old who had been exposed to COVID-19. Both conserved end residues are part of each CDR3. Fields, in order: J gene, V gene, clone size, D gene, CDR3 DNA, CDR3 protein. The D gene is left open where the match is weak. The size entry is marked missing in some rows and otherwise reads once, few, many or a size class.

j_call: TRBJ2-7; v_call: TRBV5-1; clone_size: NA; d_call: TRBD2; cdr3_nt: TGCGCCAGCGCACCCTCTCTTAGCGGGGTTCTTTACGAGCAGTACTTC; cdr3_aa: CASAPSLSGVLYEQYF
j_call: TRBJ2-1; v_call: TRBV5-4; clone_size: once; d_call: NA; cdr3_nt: TGTGCCAGCAGCTTGGCCGACAACAATGAGCAGTTCTTC; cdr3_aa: CASSLADNNEQFF
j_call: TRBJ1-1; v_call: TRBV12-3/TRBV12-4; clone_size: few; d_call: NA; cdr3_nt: TGTGCCAGCAGTTCCCAGGGCACTGAAGCTTTCTTT; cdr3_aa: CASSSQGTEAFF
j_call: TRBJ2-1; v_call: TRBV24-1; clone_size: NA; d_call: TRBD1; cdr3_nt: TGTGCCACCGGGACAGTCTACAATGAGCAGTTCTTC; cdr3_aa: CATGTVYNEQFF
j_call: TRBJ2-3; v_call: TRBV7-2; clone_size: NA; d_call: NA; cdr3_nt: TGTGCCAGCAGCTTTGCTAGTGGTTCAGATACGCAGTATTTT; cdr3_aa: CASSFASGSDTQYF
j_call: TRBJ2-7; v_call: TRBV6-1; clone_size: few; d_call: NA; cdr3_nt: TGTGCCAGCAGTGATAACGAGCAGTACTTC; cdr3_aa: CASSDNEQYF
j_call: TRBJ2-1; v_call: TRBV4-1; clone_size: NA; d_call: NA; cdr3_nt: TGCGCCAGCAGCCAAGAAAGGGGGGGAGGCTCCTACAATGAGCAGTTCTTC; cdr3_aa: CASSQERGGGSYNEQFF
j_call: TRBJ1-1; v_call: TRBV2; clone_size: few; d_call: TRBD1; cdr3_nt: TGTGCCAGCAGTGGTGACAGGGGAGGGACTGAAGCTTTCTTT; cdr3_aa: CASSGDRGGTEAFF
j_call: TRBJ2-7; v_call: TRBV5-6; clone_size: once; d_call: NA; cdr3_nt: TGTGCCAGCAGCATAGCTCTCGACGGCTTCTACGAGCAGTACTTC; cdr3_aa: CASSIALDGFYEQYF
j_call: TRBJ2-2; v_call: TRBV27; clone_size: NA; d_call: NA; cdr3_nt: TGTGCCAGCAGTTCCACTAGCTCCGGGGAGCTGTTTTTT; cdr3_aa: CASSSTSSGELFF
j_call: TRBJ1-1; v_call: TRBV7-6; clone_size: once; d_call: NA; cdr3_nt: TGTGCCAGCAGCTTAGGGGGGGGGTACACTGAAGCTTTCTTT; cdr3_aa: CASSLGGGYTEAFF
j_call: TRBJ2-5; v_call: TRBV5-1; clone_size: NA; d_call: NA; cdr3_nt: TGCGCCAGCAGCTTGGATCAGGCAAACCAAGAGACCCAGTACTTC; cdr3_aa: CASSLDQANQETQYF
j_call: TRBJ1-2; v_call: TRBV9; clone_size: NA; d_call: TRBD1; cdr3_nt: TGTGCCAGCAGCACCGGGACAGGGTATGTGGGCTACACCTTC; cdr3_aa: CASSTGTGYVGYTF
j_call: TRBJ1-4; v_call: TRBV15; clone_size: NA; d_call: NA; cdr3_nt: TGTGCCACCAGCAGAGGGGGGGGATTTGGGGAAAAACTGTTTTTT; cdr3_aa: CATSRGGGFGEKLFF
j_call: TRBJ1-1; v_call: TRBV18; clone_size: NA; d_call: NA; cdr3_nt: TGTGCCAGCTCACTCGGACAGAACACTGAAGCTTTCTTT; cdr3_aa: CASSLGQNTEAFF
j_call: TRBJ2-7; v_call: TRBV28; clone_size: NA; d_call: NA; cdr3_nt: TGTGCCAGCACCCCGGACAGAGTAAACGAGCAGTACTTC; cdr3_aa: CASTPDRVNEQYF
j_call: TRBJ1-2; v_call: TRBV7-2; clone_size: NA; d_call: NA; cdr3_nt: TGTGCCAGCAGCTTAGAAGGCTGGGGAGGGGGCTACACCTTC; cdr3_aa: CASSLEGWGGGYTF
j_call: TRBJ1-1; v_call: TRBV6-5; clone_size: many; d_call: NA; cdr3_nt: TGTGCCAGCGGGGACTATAACACTGAAGCTTTCTTT; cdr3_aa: CASGDYNTEAFF
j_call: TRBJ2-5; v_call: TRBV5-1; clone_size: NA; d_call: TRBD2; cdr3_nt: TGCGCCAGCAGGCGGACTAGCTTGTCAGAGACCCAGTACTTC; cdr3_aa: CASRRTSLSETQYF
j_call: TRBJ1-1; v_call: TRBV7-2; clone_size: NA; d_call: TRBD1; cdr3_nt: TGTGCCAGCAGCTTCAGACAGGGGGCGCAAATGACTGAAGCTTTCTTT; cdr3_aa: CASSFRQGAQMTEAFF
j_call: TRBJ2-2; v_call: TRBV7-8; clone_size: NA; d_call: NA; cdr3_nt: TGTGCCAGCGGGCCCCGTGGCGGGGAGCTGTTTTTT; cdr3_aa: CASGPRGGELFF
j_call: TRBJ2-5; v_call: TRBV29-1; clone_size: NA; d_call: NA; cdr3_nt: TGCAGCGTTGGGGGGCAGTGGGGGACCCAGTACTTC; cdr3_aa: CSVGGQWGTQYF
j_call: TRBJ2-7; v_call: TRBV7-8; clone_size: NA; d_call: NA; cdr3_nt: TGTGCCAGCAGTTTCTCCGGGACAAGGGGCGAGCAGTACTTC; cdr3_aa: CASSFSGTRGEQYF
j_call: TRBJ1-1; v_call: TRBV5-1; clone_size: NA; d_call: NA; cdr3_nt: TGCGCCAGCAGAGACCTCAGACTTGGCACTGAAGCTTTCTTT; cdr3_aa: CASRDLRLGTEAFF
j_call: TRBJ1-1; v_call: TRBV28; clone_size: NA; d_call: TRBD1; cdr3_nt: TGTGCCAGCACAGGGGGTTTCCGCACTGAAGCTTTCTTT; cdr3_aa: CASTGGFRTEAFF
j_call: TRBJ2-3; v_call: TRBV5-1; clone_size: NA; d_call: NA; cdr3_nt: TGCGCCAGCAACAGAGGACAGACGGGAGATACGCAGTATTTT; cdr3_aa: CASNRGQTGDTQYF
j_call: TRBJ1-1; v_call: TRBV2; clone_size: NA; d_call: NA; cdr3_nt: TGTGCCAGCAGTGCGGGCAGGGCGAACACTGAAGCTTTCTTT; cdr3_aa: CASSAGRANTEAFF